These 27 T cell receptor beta chains share one sample of origin, sequenced in a study of T cells after yellow fever vaccination (dated by TCRdb to between 2018 and 2021). Libraries were prepared through 5' RACE. The listed sequencing device is Illumina NovaSeq 6000. The public reads were quality trimmed at Q25 with fastp and then assembled into clones with MiXCR by TCRdb, keeping productive beta chains. Each CDR3 protein gets just one entry, which takes the most common genes and DNA from the rows behind it. A total of a few hundred thousand distinct CDR3 sequences appear in this sample, roughly 4.3% of them only once. The ten largest account for approximately 25% of the sample. The treatment or condition label on this specimen signifies: live attenuated yellow fever vaccine strain. The sequences come from PBMCs, collected 5 days after the yellow fever booster vaccination. The receptors were sampled from a young man who received the YFV17D yellow fever vaccine.

This clonotype has more than one count but fewer than ten. This chain connects TRBV4-3 to TRBJ2-1; no firm D call. The CDR3 extends over 13 amino acids. The V and J ends lost 2 bases and 6 bases respectively, with 8 bases between them. Germline CDR1 is LGHNA and CDR2 is YSLEER. The CDR3 sequence is CASSQSTSNEQFF. Here the CDR3 DNA reads TGCGCCAGCAGCCAAAGTACGAGCAATGAGCAGTTCTTC.

The chain is built from TRBV6-2 or TRBV6-3 and TRBJ2-1; 7 nucleotides line up with TRBD2. This CDR3 has 17 residues. Trimming removed 9 bases from V and 0 bases from J; junction bases left unmatched: 14. The germline CDR1 and CDR2 sequences are MNHEY and SVGEGT. The CDR3 DNA reads TGTGCCAGGAGTCCTCCACTAGCGCCGAGCTCCTACAATGAGCAGTTCTTC. Translated, it gives CARSPPLAPSSYNEQFF.

This sequence joins TRBV27 and TRBJ2-2; 10 nucleotides agree with TRBD1. The CDR3 extends over 14 amino acids. Germline trimming cut 11 bases from V and 9 bases from J; bases unmatched to any gene: 12. CDR1 and CDR2 (germline): MNHEY, SMNVEV (reference sequence). The CDR3 is CASRGTGAGWELFF. CDR3 DNA: TGTGCCTCTCGGGGGACAGGGGCTGGCTGGGAGCTGTTTTTT.

The chain recombines TRBV5-1 with TRBJ2-3, with 9 bases fitting TRBD2. Germline CDR1 SGHRS, CDR2 YFSETQ. This CDR3 is built from 16 residues. Trimming removed 0 bases from V and 2 bases from J; junction bases left unmatched: 4. The CDR3 region is CASSLGASGDTDTQYF. The CDR3, as DNA: TGCGCCAGCAGCTTGGGCGCTAGCGGGGACACAGATACGCAGTATTTT.

This clonotype occurred a few times. The rearrangement uses TRBV15 and TRBJ2-5, with a weak D call TRBD1 (5 bases). The CDR3 contains 14 residues. Germline V gene lookup returns CDR1 LNHNV and CDR2 YYDKDF (reference sequence). V was pared by 2 bases and J by 1 base, with 8 bases between. The CDR3 sequence is CATSRHRSQETQYF. The CDR3 bases are TGTGCCACCAGCAGACACAGGAGCCAAGAGACCCAGTACTTC.

The chain joins TRBV7-2 to TRBJ2-7; no firm D call. Germline loops: CDR1 SGHTA, CDR2 FQGNSA. The CDR3 has 15 amino acids. V was clipped by 2 bases and J by 2 bases, with 13 bases between them. CDR3 amino acids: CASSLRFERTYEQYF. The CDR3 DNA sequence: TGTGCCAGCAGCTTAAGGTTTGAGCGAACCTACGAGCAGTACTTC. The entire variable domain, with the rest obtained from reference TRBV7-2 and TRBJ2-7, is as follows: GAGVSQSPSNKVTEKGKDVELRCDPISGHTALYWYRQSLGQGLEFLIYFQGNSAPDKSGLPSDRFSAERTGGSVSTLTIQRTQQEDSAVYLCASSLRFERTYEQYFGPGTRLTVT.

This clonotype was counted a few times. The chain is built from TRBV11-3 and TRBJ1-1, with 10 bases matching TRBD1. Per the germline V gene, CDR1 is SGHNT and CDR2 is YENEEA. The CDR3 totals 15 residues. V was pared by 5 bases and J by 1 base, with 4 bases of the junction left unmatched. The CDR3 DNA reads as TGTGCCAGCAGCCCGGGACAGGGGAAGAACACTGAAGCTTTCTTT. Residues: CASSPGQGKNTEAFF.

This clonotype has a handful of counts. The chain combines TRBV6-5 with TRBJ1-2; TRBD1 might be the D (6 bases). Trimming took 2 bases from V and 2 from J, leaving 12 bases between them. The CDR3 has 15 amino acids. The germline V gene has CDR1 MNHEY and CDR2 SVGAGI. CDR3 nucleotide sequence: TGTGCCAGCAGTTACAGTTACAGGGAGAACTATGGCTACACCTTC. Protein sequence: CASSYSYRENYGYTF.

This clonotype was counted many times. This chain uses TRBV7-2 with TRBJ2-3; 11 nucleotides align to TRBD2. Germline V gene lookup returns CDR1 SGHTA and CDR2 FQGNSA. This CDR3 contains 14 residues. Unmatched junction bases numbered 5, after V lost 5 bases and J lost 7 bases. The CDR3 is CASSMGLAEYTQYF. The CDR3 nucleotides are TGTGCCAGCAGCATGGGACTAGCGGAGTATACGCAGTATTTT.

On this clonotype itself: This clone may be a read error of a much larger clone one base away. The chain is built from TRBV5-1 and TRBJ2-7; 9 bases align to TRBD1. Per the germline V gene, CDR1 is SGHRS and CDR2 is YFSETQ. The CDR3 extends over 16 amino acids. The V gene end was trimmed by 0 bases and the J gene end by 3 bases; junction bases not matched to a gene: 7. The CDR3 loop is CASSLGGQGRSYEQYF. In DNA, the CDR3 is TGCGCCAGCAGCTTGGGCGGACAGGGGCGGAGCTACGAGCAGTACTTC.

The table lists this clonotype with many counts. A read error may produce the germline difference seen at one junction end. The chain joins TRBV7-4 to TRBJ1-2; D is ambiguous. The V gene's germline CDR1 is SGHVT and CDR2 SQSDAQ. The CDR3 length is 14 residues. The CDR3 DNA reads TGTGCCAGCATCTTAGGCGGCTACTCCCCCGACTACACCTTC. This gives the protein CASILGGYSPDYTF.

A few counts support this clonotype. J is TRBJ1-2 and V is TRBV4-1; no firm D call. The CDR3 covers 12 residues. Germline-derived CDR1 and CDR2 are MGHRA and YSYEKL. With 1 base removed from V and 6 bases from J, the gap between germline ends came to 6 bases. The CDR3 region has the DNA TGCGCCAGCAGCCAAGGAGCGGATGGCTACACCTTC. This codes for CASSQGADGYTF.

This clonotype was counted many times. The genes are TRBV2 and TRBJ1-3, with D uncertain. Trimming pared 3 bases from V and 2 bases from J, leaving 8 bases between. Per germline, CDR1 SNHLY and CDR2 FYNNEI. The CDR3 length is 14 residues. CDR3 DNA sequence: TGTGCCAGCAGTGAGGAGGGCACTGGAAACACCATATATTTT. This encodes CASSEEGTGNTIYF.

This clonotype showed up just a few times. CDR3 residues: CASKFNDSPLHF. DNA of the CDR3: TGTGCCAGCAAATTCAATGATTCACCCCTCCACTTT. The chain has TRBV28 and TRBJ1-6; no firm D call. CDR1 is MDHEN, CDR2 SYDVKM, per germline. V was pared by 7 bases and J by 8 bases, with 9 bases between. The CDR3 is 12 residues long.

The V call is TRBV12-3 or TRBV12-4, the J call TRBJ2-7; TRBD1 might be the D (6 bases). Trimming shortened V by 5 bases and J by 4 bases, and 15 bases separated the two germline ends. The CDR3 is made up of 14 amino acids. The CDR3 region has the DNA TGTGCCAGCAGTCTGGGACATGGGGCATACGAGCAGTACGTC. Translation: CASSLGHGAYEQYV.

This clonotype was recorded at least ten times. Here the CDR3 DNA reads TGTGCCAGCAGCTCCCCCGGCGGTAGCGGGGGCCCAAGCACAGATACGCAGTATTTT. Translated, it gives CASSSPGGSGGPSTDTQYF. The rearrangement links TRBV7-2 to TRBJ2-3; 9 positions agree with TRBD2. The junction had 14 bases not matched to a gene; V was cut back by 4 bases and J by 0 bases. Per the germline V gene, CDR1 is SGHTA and CDR2 is FQGNSA. The CDR3 totals 19 residues. Combining the CDR3 with reference TRBV7-2 and TRBJ2-3 gives the whole variable domain GAGVSQSPSNKVTEKGKDVELRCDPISGHTALYWYRQSLGQGLEFLIYFQGNSAPDKSGLPSDRFSAERTGGSVSTLTIQRTQQEDSAVYLCASSSPGGSGGPSTDTQYFGPGTRLTVL.

This rearrangement joins TRBV6-2 or TRBV6-3 to TRBJ2-2, with D perhaps given as TRBD1 or TRBD2 (5 bases each). The V gene's germline CDR1 is MNHEY and CDR2 SVGEGT. Trimming took 6 bases from V and 0 from J, leaving 14 bases between them. This CDR3 is 16 amino acids long. CDR3 DNA: TGTGCCAGCAGCGGAAACCGGGGCACGAACACCGGGGAGCTGTTTTTT. It codes for CASSGNRGTNTGELFF.

V usage is TRBV28 and J usage is TRBJ1-6, with D perhaps matching TRBD1 (5 bases). Germline V gene sequence: CDR1 MDHEN, CDR2 SYDVKM. The CDR3 has 16 amino acids. The V gene lost 7 bases and the J gene lost 9 bases, with 22 bases spanning the gap. The CDR3, as DNA: TGTGCCAGCACCTCACGCCGGGCGTTGGGGCGTTCACCCCTCCACTTT. It specifies CASTSRRALGRSPLHF.

This clonotype was recorded at least ten times. This chain joins TRBV5-1 and TRBJ1-2; 8 positions match TRBD1. Germline V gene lookup returns CDR1 SGHRS and CDR2 YFSETQ. The CDR3 totals 13 residues. V trimming: 9 bases; J trimming: 6 bases; junction bases outside the gene matches: 10. The DNA for the CDR3 is TGCGCCACTACGACAGGGGTCAAGGATGGCTACACCTTC. Translation gives CATTTGVKDGYTF. Full variable domain (rest looked up from reference TRBV5-1 and TRBJ1-2): KAGVTQTPRYLIKTRGQQVTLSCSPISGHRSVSWYQQTPGQGLQFLFEYFSETQRNKGNFPGRFSGRQFSNSRSEMNVSTLELGDSALYLCATTTGVKDGYTFGSGTRLTVV.

This clonotype was recorded many times. The rearrangement joins TRBV7-2 to TRBJ2-1; 8 bases fit TRBD2. The CDR3 loop spans 14 amino acids. Unmatched junction bases numbered 8, after V lost 5 bases and J lost 8 bases. Germline CDR1 and CDR2: SGHTA and FQGNSA. DNA for the CDR3: TGTGCCAGCAGCCGAGGACTAGCCAGCGATGAGCAGTTCTTC. Translation: CASSRGLASDEQFF.

V usage is TRBV5-6 and J usage is TRBJ2-2; D remains ambiguous. The germline V gene has CDR1 SGHDT and CDR2 YYEEEE. V gave up 4 bases and J gave up 7 bases, with 8 bases separating them. The CDR3 covers 12 residues. The CDR3 DNA sequence: TGTGCCAGCAGCCCTATATTCGGGGAGCTGTTTTTT. It encodes CASSPIFGELFF. The variable domain in full, with the rest retrieved from reference TRBV5-6 and TRBJ2-2, is DAGVTQSPTHLIKTRGQQVTLRCSPKSGHDTVSWYQQALGQGPQFIFQYYEEEERQRGNFPDRFSGHQFPNYSSELNVNALLLGDSALYLCASSPIFGELFFGEGSRLTVL.

This clonotype was seen many times. The rearrangement links TRBV4-3 to TRBJ2-7; TRBD1 is a possible D gene (6 bases). The CDR3 covers 15 residues. Germline values: CDR1 LGHNA, CDR2 YSLEER. Trimming stripped 3 bases from V and 3 bases from J, with 15 bases between. CDR3 in amino acids: CASSQDTGTLYEQYF. CDR3 sequence (DNA): TGCGCCAGCAGCCAGGACACCGGGACACTCTACGAGCAGTACTTC.

This clonotype was found a few times. The CDR3 coding sequence is TGTGCCAGCTCACCAGCCGGACAGTACGAGCAGTACTTC. This translates into CASSPAGQYEQYF. The chain is built from TRBV18 and TRBJ2-7; TRBD1 might be the D (6 bases). The CDR3 is 13 amino acids. CDR1 KGHSH and CDR2 LQKENI come from the germline V gene. The V gene lost 2 bases and the J gene lost 4 bases, with 9 bases spanning the gap.

The table lists this clonotype with many counts. The chain joins TRBV18 to TRBJ2-7, with D possibly matching TRBD2 (6 bases). CDR1 and CDR2 from the germline V gene are KGHSH and LQKENI. CDR3 length: 18 amino acids. The V and J ends lost 6 bases and 1 base respectively, with 25 bases between them. The CDR3 here is CASSPFSILRENSYEQYV. The CDR3 nucleotides read TGTGCCAGCTCCCCCTTTTCGATTCTACGGGAGAATTCCTACGAGCAGTACGTC.

This clonotype was detected ten times or more. This chain joins TRBV3-1 and TRBJ2-3; a weak D match, TRBD2 (6 bases). Looked up from germline, CDR1 is LGHDT and CDR2 is YNNKEL (reference sequence). The ends were cut back, 4 bases at V and 4 bases at J, with 15 bases in the middle. The CDR3 is made up of 15 amino acids. CDR3 sequence reads: CASSPGGSYADTQYF. CDR3 coding DNA: TGTGCCAGCAGCCCTGGGGGGTCGTATGCAGATACGCAGTATTTT.

This clonotype has a count of ten or more. V usage is TRBV6-7 and J usage is TRBJ2-2; no clear D gene. TRBV6-7 is designated an ORF whose function remains uncertain. Trimming took 2 bases from V and 6 from J, leaving 1 base between them. CDR3 size: 11 residues. CDR3 bases: TGTGCCAGCAGTTACGCCGGGGAGCTGTTTTTT. Translated: CASSYAGELFF.

V usage is TRBV9 and J usage is TRBJ2-2, with 8 bases lining up with TRBD2. CDR3 size: 16 residues. The junction had 9 bases not matched to a gene; V was cut back by 5 bases and J by 3 bases. Germline CDR1 and CDR2: SGDLS and YYNGEE. For the CDR3, the DNA is TGTGCCAGCAGACGAAGCGGGGGCCCGGACACCGGGGAGCTGTTTTTT. Its protein is CASRRSGGPDTGELFF.